The entry below describes one TCR beta chain. Its antigen specificity is not known. No per-base quality is available; no much larger clone lies one base away. This entry is derived from a study of blood T cell repertoires in COVID-19 (TCRdb year 2020). With respect to the entire study: The collaborator samples originated in the United States, Italy and Spain and spanned the acute and convalescent phases of COVID-19. The prospective study material was composed of cDNA or gDNA derived from T cells, B-cell-depleted T cells, or PBMCs. Deeply sampled blood TCRbeta repertoires from subjects exposed to, actively infected with, or recovered from COVID-19 were included in the dataset. The repertoires were released in a freely available public database meant as a resource for research on the immune response to SARS-CoV-2. The samples were drawn from two sources: the first 160 participants of the ongoing ImmuneRACE study, and some 1,300 subjects contributed by 6 global collaborators. The sample metadata nearly always contained a de-identified subject ID, COVID-19 status, age in years and sex. Where available, HLA class I and class II types were taken from metadata supplied by the sample provider and were not determined by assay-based typing. Overall study results and their limits: The quantity of clinical and demographic metadata differed by source and by participant and was supplied without curation.

TCRbeta CDR3 regions were amplified from genomic DNA by means of the immunoSEQ Assay, a bias-controlled multiplex PCR. The published analysis was carried out like this. The number of nucleated cells in each sample was estimated from the amplification of reference gene primers within the assay. To quantify the absolute abundance of each unique TCRbeta CDR3 rearrangement, sequence reads were collapsed and filtered. Productive Simpson clonality was computed per sample as the square root of Simpson's diversity index over productive rearrangements. In TCRdb, the immuneACCESS table is reduced to in-frame sequences with V and J assigned. These tables do not hold every clone; where another copy was compared, an unresolved V gene accounts for under half, and the others remain unexplained. V, J and clone size reflect that table, while D and trimming were determined from the DNA. This sample comprises some 50,000 clones, 80% to 90% of them detected only once. Clones ranked in the top ten supply approximately 4.3% of the sample.

Each collaborating institution followed its own protocols to collect whole blood in K2EDTA tubes. For TCRbeta analysis, collaborators shipped samples in one of three forms: frozen whole blood, isolated PBMCs, or DNA extracted from either of those sample types. At the junction V is shortened by 1 base and J by 6 bases, with 10 bases in between. The CDR3 spans 14 residues, from the cysteine through the phenylalanine. The only DNA kept is the CDR3, 42 bases in frame from the first base. Looking up the germline V gene yields CDR1 SNHLY and CDR2 FYNNEI. Sequencing was done on a sample of peripheral blood. The source is a human donor in a cohort sampled during active COVID-19. Here the chain combines TRBV2 and TRBJ1-5; a confident D gene designation cannot be given. The DNA sequence is TGTGCCAGCAGTGAAGGGGCGCAAGGTCAGCCCCAGCATTTT. The resulting protein is CASSEGAQGQPQHF.